Listed below are T cell receptor beta chains from one sample, sequenced in a study of T cell responses to AZD1222 COVID-19 vaccine. Libraries were prepared by immunoSEQ multiplex PCR; TCRdb keeps only in-frame clonotypes and omits some of them. Here the sample spans around 83,000 clones, about 90% being singletons. The material was peripheral blood, obtained on day 0 of AZD1222 vaccination. The receptors shown here come from an adult in good health. Both conserved end residues are part of each CDR3. The D gene is left open where the match is weak.

J gene: TRBJ1-2
V gene: TRBV6-2/TRBV6-3
D gene: -
CDR3 DNA: TGTGCCAGCAGTTACCGGAAGTCTAGCTATGGCTACACCTTC
CDR3 protein: CASSYRKSSYGYTF

J gene: TRBJ2-1
V gene: TRBV28
D gene: -
CDR3 DNA: TGTGCCAGCAGTATACTAGCAGGATCCTACAATGAGCAGTTCTTC
CDR3 protein: CASSILAGSYNEQFF